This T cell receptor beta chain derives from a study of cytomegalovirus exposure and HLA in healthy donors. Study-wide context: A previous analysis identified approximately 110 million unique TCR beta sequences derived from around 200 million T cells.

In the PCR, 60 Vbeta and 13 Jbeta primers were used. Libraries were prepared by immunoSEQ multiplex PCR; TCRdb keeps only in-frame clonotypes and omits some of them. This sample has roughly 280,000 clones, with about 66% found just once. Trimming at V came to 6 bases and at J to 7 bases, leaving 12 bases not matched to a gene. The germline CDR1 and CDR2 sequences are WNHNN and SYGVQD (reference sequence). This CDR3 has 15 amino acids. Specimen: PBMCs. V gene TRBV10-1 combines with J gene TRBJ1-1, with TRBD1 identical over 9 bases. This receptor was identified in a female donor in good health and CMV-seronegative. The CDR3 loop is CASSPDRGFSFEAFF. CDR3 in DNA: TGCGCCAGCAGCCCGGACAGGGGCTTTTCATTTGAAGCTTTCTTT.